Below, one T cell receptor (beta chain) is given with its context. This clonotype was found many times. What this receptor recognizes is not known. No base quality information exists; no much larger clone differs at one position. V loses 2 bases, J loses 6 bases, and the germline ends lie 7 bases apart. In the germline V gene (reference sequence), CDR1 corresponds to GTSNPN and CDR2 to SVGIG. Inclusive of the bounding cysteine and phenylalanine, the CDR3 is 12 residues long. The read is trimmed to its CDR3 DNA, 36 bases read in frame from base 1. This specimen comes from a study of T cells in Graves' hyperthyroidism and ophthalmopathy (dated by TCRdb to the late 2010s). At the level of the whole study: Peripheral blood samples were taken at initial diagnosis, before any treatment was given. To identify TCR V-J signatures that set the groups apart, the researchers used a discovery cohort of about a hundred patients, made up of roughly 45 with Graves' ophthalmopathy and some 58 with stable Graves' hyperthyroidism. An independent validation cohort of around 20 hyperthyroidism patients and 17 patients who later progressed to ophthalmopathy tested prospective prediction of ophthalmopathy. The roughly 99 discovery patients were divided at random into training and test sets in a 7:3 ratio. Thyroid tissue and blood T-cell repertoires from about six Graves' hyperthyroidism patients were also compared in the study. After blood sampling, hyperthyroidism patients were treated with methimazole at a starting dose of 30 mg daily, and ophthalmopathy patients were treated with high-dose intravenous methylprednisolone. The paper reports TCR Vbeta CDR3 sequencing of 135 peripheral blood samples: approximately 41 ophthalmopathy, roughly 80 hyperthyroidism and around 17 progressor patients.

Ophthalmopathy patients had moderately to severely active disease, with a Clinical Activity Score of 3 or more, a NOSPECS grade of 4 or more, and a disease duration of less than 3 months. Exclusion was applied to patients with uncontrolled infections, other autoimmune diseases, pregnancy or lactation. Diagnoses relied on clinical symptoms, serum thyroxine and TRAb, thyroid ultrasound and orbital computed tomography. Ficoll-Paque density gradient centrifugation was used to isolate PBMCs from about 9.4 ml of fresh peripheral blood. Trizol reagent was used to extract total RNA, and RNA quality was then checked on an Agilent 2100 Bioanalyzer. General study outcomes and caveats: Blood samples also contained most of the expanded thyroid clonotypes (frequency above 0.001), which suggests that blood repertoires may reflect thyroid immune responses. No statistical method was used to fix the sample size in advance, and group allocation was not hidden from the investigators. In cross-validation, a model built on a 13 V-J signature told ophthalmopathy apart from stable hyperthyroidism with just under 90% sensitivity and roughly 82% specificity, and in testing the same model reached 80%/75%. During validation, the model predicted progression to ophthalmopathy a median of roughly 7.1 months ahead of onset, with around 70% sensitivity and roughly 75% specificity.

The TCR beta CDR3 regions were amplified from RNA transcripts. For the first round of RT-PCR on the TCR CDR3, the HTBI primer set was used together with the Qiagen OneStep RT-PCR kit. The libraries were constructed in a second round of multiplex PCR and then size-selected and purified. Sequencing of the libraries was done on an Illumina HiSeq2000 using paired-end 100 bp reads. The original pipeline was this. Raw data were processed with SOAPnuke, discarding reads with adapters, uncalled bases, mean Phred below 15, or no exact constant-primer or identifier match. COPE v1.2.5 was used to merge high-quality paired reads, and clonotypes were defined as unique nucleotide sequences. MiTCR v1.1 was used to align the clonotypes against IMGT TRBV, TRBD and TRBJ reference segments. The analysis was restricted to V-J combinations with a frequency above 0.0001, which together covered approximately 99% of the repertoires. A TCS score was defined as the ratio between F50 (clonal expansion) and ExV (chaos), using BLOSUM62-based TCRdist between CDR3 peptides within each V-J. Welch's t-statistics and random forest reduced some 510 V-J features to under 15, which were used in a naive Bayes classifier (R e1071). TCRdb reworked the public reads: Q25 trimming with fastp, MiXCR clone assembly, productive beta chains retained. Each CDR3 protein gets just one entry, which takes the most common genes and DNA from the rows behind it. In this record, the V and J calls reflect TCRdb's handling and not the investigators' own analysis. The sample table records hundreds of thousands of distinct CDR3 sequences; just under 20% of these occur just once. The ten largest account for approximately 50% of the sample.

The clonotype comes from a man in his forties with Graves' ophthalmopathy. The sequence links TRBV30 to TRBJ1-4; the D gene lacks a confident call. Material: blood. This receptor carries the CDR3 CAWSISDEKLFF. DNA sequence: TGTGCCTGGAGTATTAGCGATGAAAAACTGTTTTTT.